These 22 T cell receptor beta chains were all obtained from the same sample, sequenced in a study of Ad26.COV2.S vaccination and SARS-CoV-2 variants. Treatment noted: approximately 18 received Ad26.COV2.S at low or high dose, single or two shots; roughly 5 received placebo; per-sample allocation not given. Sampling was performed 63 days after the first vaccine or placebo injection. Generated by immunoSEQ multiplex PCR, the TCRdb table keeps only in-frame clones and is missing some. The profile shows fewer than 500,000 clones, 90% of them singletons. The specimen was peripheral blood, collected in a trial of Ad26.COV2.S vaccine versus placebo. The receptor set was obtained from a person between 18 and 65 years old who received the Ad26.COV2.S COVID-19 vaccine or a placebo.

This clone came up a few times. The rearrangement uses TRBV7-9 and TRBJ2-2; 9 bases line up with TRBD2. The germline V gene has CDR1 SEHNR and CDR2 FQNEAQ (reference sequence). V lost 5 bases to trimming and J lost 0 bases; unmatched junction nucleotides: 10. The length of the CDR3 is 18 residues. The CDR3: CASSLRASGKTNTGELFF. CDR3 sequence (DNA): TGTGCCAGCAGCCTCAGGGCTAGCGGGAAAACGAACACCGGGGAGCTGTTTTTT.

The rearrangement links TRBV10-3 to TRBJ2-7; no definite D call. From germline, CDR1 is ENHRY and CDR2 SYGVKD. This CDR3 has 15 amino acids. Trimming removed 0 bases at V and 4 bases at J, with 13 bases between. The CDR3 protein is CAISESGTAGYEQYF. The CDR3 DNA reads TGTGCCATCAGTGAGTCGGGTACGGCTGGTTACGAGCAGTACTTC.

V usage is TRBV3-1 (or the pseudogene TRBV3-2) and J usage is TRBJ1-6; no firm D call. V was clipped by 6 bases and J by 6 bases, with 9 bases between them. The germline V gene encodes CDR1 LGHDT and CDR2 YNNKEL (reference sequence). CDR3 size: 13 residues. The CDR3 sequence is CASRGRGNSPLHF. CDR3 sequence (DNA): TGTGCCAGCAGAGGACGGGGTAATTCACCCCTCCACTTT.

The chain has TRBV10-2 and TRBJ1-3; 10 bases line up with TRBD1. Looked up from germline, CDR1 is WSHSY and CDR2 is SAAADI. Losses at the gene ends were 8 bases for V and 4 bases for J; bases not matched to a gene: 5. CDR3 length: 14 residues. CDR3 loop: CASRDRGFGNTIYF. As DNA, the CDR3 is TGCGCCAGCCGGGACAGGGGTTTCGGAAACACCATATATTTT.

The chain is built from TRBV28 and TRBJ2-5; D gene uncertain. Trimming removed 1 base at V and 5 bases at J, with 11 bases between. Germline-derived CDR1 and CDR2 are MDHEN and SYDVKM. CDR3 length: 14 residues. CDR3 bases: TGTGCCAGCAGTTTATCCCCCGGCCGGGAGACCCAGTACTTC. It specifies CASSLSPGRETQYF. The full variable domain, completed using reference TRBV28 and TRBJ2-5, is DVKVTQSSRYLVKRTGEKVFLECVQDMDHENMFWYRQDPGLGLRLIYFSYDVKMKEKGDIPEGYSVSREKKERFSLILESASTNQTSMYLCASSLSPGRETQYFGPGTRLLVL.

The V and J genes are TRBV5-1 and TRBJ2-7; D is undetermined. The germline V and J ends were trimmed by 0 bases and 0 bases, with 13 bases remaining between them. The CDR3 sequence is 16 residues long. The germline V gene encodes CDR1 SGHRS and CDR2 YFSETQ. This CDR3 is CASSLGGRLSSYEQYF. CDR3 DNA sequence: TGCGCCAGCAGCTTGGGTGGCAGACTGAGCTCCTACGAGCAGTACTTC.

This rearrangement joins TRBV12-3 or TRBV12-4 to TRBJ2-5; no reliable D call. Trimming shortened V by 2 bases and J by 5 bases, and 9 bases separated the two germline ends. CDR3 length: 13 amino acids. The CDR3: CASSLLGRETQYF. CDR3 DNA sequence: TGTGCCAGCAGTTTACTGGGCCGGGAGACCCAGTACTTC.

The chain employs TRBV27 and TRBJ2-3; 11 bases match TRBD2. With 8 bases clipped from V and 7 bases from J, the junction kept 8 bases outside the gene matches. Germline V gives CDR1 MNHEY, CDR2 SMNVEV (reference sequence). This CDR3 has 14 residues. The DNA for the CDR3 is TGTGCCAGCGGACTAGCGGGTCCCCACAATACGCAGTATTTT. Translation gives CASGLAGPHNTQYF.

The chain links TRBV27 to TRBJ2-7; D is uncertain. V lost 4 bases, J lost 2 bases, and 6 bases lay in between. Per germline, CDR1 MNHEY and CDR2 SMNVEV (reference sequence). CDR3 length: 12 amino acids. This chain's CDR3 is CASSSDPYEQYF. CDR3 sequence (DNA): TGTGCCAGCAGTTCCGACCCCTACGAGCAGTACTTC.

This chain uses TRBV5-4 with TRBJ2-2; D remains ambiguous. V gave up 3 bases and J gave up 6 bases, with 6 bases separating them. The germline V gene encodes CDR1 SGHNT and CDR2 YYREEE (reference sequence). The CDR3 runs 12 residues. This CDR3 reads CASSSVPGELFF. As DNA, the CDR3 is TGTGCCAGCAGCTCAGTTCCCGGGGAGCTGTTTTTT.

On this clone itself: Other DNA sequences in the same sample also yield this CDR3. The chain links TRBV7-9 to TRBJ2-7; 12 nucleotides match TRBD2. This CDR3 is built from 15 residues. Trimming removed 4 bases from V and 1 base from J; junction bases left unmatched: 2. The germline gives CDR1 SEHNR, CDR2 FQNEAQ (reference sequence). CDR3 nucleotides: TGTGCCAGCAGCTCGACTAGCGGGAGTTCCTACGAGCAGTACTTC. Amino acid sequence: CASSSTSGSSYEQYF. Using reference TRBV7-9 and TRBJ2-7 for the parts outside the CDR3, the full variable domain is DTGVSQNPRHKITKRGQNVTFRCDPISEHNRLYWYRQTLGQGPEFLTYFQNEAQLEKSRLLSDRFSAERPKGSFSTLEIQRTEQGDSAMYLCASSSTSGSSYEQYFGPGTRLTVT.

The chain uses TRBV9 and TRBJ2-1, with 7 bases fitting TRBD1. The CDR3 has 14 residues. Germline CDR1 SGDLS, CDR2 YYNGEE. The V segment lost 0 bases and the J segment 8 bases; nucleotides outside the gene matches: 5. DNA for the CDR3: TGTGCCAGCAGCGTAGACAGGGGTACGGATGAGCAGTTCTTC. It codes for CASSVDRGTDEQFF.

V gene TRBV28 combines with J gene TRBJ2-7; D remains ambiguous. Germline lookup yields CDR1 MDHEN and CDR2 SYDVKM. V lost 3 bases, J lost 2 bases, and 8 bases lay in between. The CDR3 is 13 residues long. The CDR3 bases are TGTGCCAGCAGTTTGTTCGTTACCTACGAGCAGTACTTC. Amino acids: CASSLFVTYEQYF.

This clone was observed once. The V and J genes are TRBV10-3 and TRBJ2-7; D is uncertain. Trimming pared 4 bases from V and 7 bases from J, leaving 11 bases between. Germline CDR1 ENHRY, CDR2 SYGVKD. The CDR3 has 12 amino acids. CDR3 residues: CAISASAEEQYF. The CDR3 DNA follows: TGTGCCATCAGTGCCTCAGCCGAGGAGCAGTACTTC.

CDR3 sequence (DNA): TGTGCCAGCAGCTTCTTTGGGACAGGGAAAACCATTGAGCAGTTCTTC. Its translation: CASSFFGTGKTIEQFF. This sequence joins TRBV7-2 and TRBJ2-1; 9 bases align to TRBD1. Losses at the gene ends were 3 bases for V and 9 bases for J; bases not matched to a gene: 12. Germline lookup yields CDR1 SGHTA and CDR2 FQGNSA. The length of the CDR3 is 16 residues.

This chain links TRBV7-9 with TRBJ2-7; D remains unclear. Per the germline V gene, CDR1 is SEHNR and CDR2 is FQNEAQ (reference sequence). V dropped 5 bases and J dropped 3 bases, with 8 bases sitting between them. CDR3 length: 12 amino acids. CDR3 in amino acids: CASSVDLYEQYF. The CDR3 bases are TGTGCCAGCAGCGTTGACCTCTACGAGCAGTACTTC.

CDR3 in amino acids: CASSYRGGEQFF. The CDR3, as DNA: TGTGCCAGCAGTTACCGGGGGGGGGAGCAGTTCTTC. J is TRBJ2-1 and V is TRBV6-2 or TRBV6-3; 8 bases are shared with TRBD2. V was pared by 2 bases and J by 10 bases, with 1 base of the junction left unmatched. Germline V gives CDR1 MNHEY, CDR2 SVGEGT. The CDR3 is made up of 12 amino acids.

V and J are TRBV9 and TRBJ2-5; no clear D. CDR1 SGDLS and CDR2 YYNGEE come from the germline V gene. The CDR3 consists of 13 residues. Trimming took off 0 bases at V and 6 bases at J, with 9 bases between the two ends. In DNA form, the CDR3 reads TGTGCCAGCAGCGTAGAACCAGAACAGACCCAGTACTTC. Translated, it gives CASSVEPEQTQYF.

The V call is TRBV6-2 or TRBV6-3, the J call TRBJ1-2, with a possible D match to TRBD1 (6 bases). The V gene lost 6 bases and the J gene lost 7 bases, with 15 bases spanning the gap. CDR3 size: 13 residues. Germline V gene sequence: CDR1 MNHEY, CDR2 SVGEGT. CDR3 DNA sequence: TGTGCCAGCAGCCGATCTCAGGGGTCTGGCTACACCTTC. The encoded protein is CASSRSQGSGYTF.

The chain is built from TRBV9 and TRBJ2-2; 9 bases agree with TRBD2. Germline V gene data show CDR1 as SGDLS and CDR2 as YYNGEE. V lost 0 bases to trimming and J lost 6 bases; unmatched junction nucleotides: 9. The CDR3 extends over 17 amino acids. The CDR3 DNA follows: TGTGCCAGCAGCGTAGCTGTTCGGACTAGCGCGGCCGGGGAGCTGTTTTTT. Protein: CASSVAVRTSAAGELFF.

The gene calls are TRBV6-6 and TRBJ2-3; D gene unclear. Trimming shortened V by 5 bases and J by 2 bases, and 8 bases separated the two germline ends. The CDR3 covers 13 residues. Germline assignment: CDR1 MNHNY and CDR2 SVGAGI (reference sequence). The CDR3 spells CASSTRDTDTQYF. CDR3 DNA: TGTGCCAGCAGTACCCGTGACACAGATACGCAGTATTTT.

The chain has TRBV3-1 (or the pseudogene TRBV3-2) and TRBJ2-7, with 9 bases lining up with TRBD1. Germline trimming cut 5 bases from V and 3 bases from J; bases unmatched to any gene: 11. The length of the CDR3 is 16 residues. Germline V gene data show CDR1 as LGHDT and CDR2 as YNNKEL (reference sequence). The CDR3 sequence is CASSWFSGQGHYEQYF. In DNA form, the CDR3 reads TGTGCCAGCAGCTGGTTTTCAGGACAGGGGCACTACGAGCAGTACTTC.